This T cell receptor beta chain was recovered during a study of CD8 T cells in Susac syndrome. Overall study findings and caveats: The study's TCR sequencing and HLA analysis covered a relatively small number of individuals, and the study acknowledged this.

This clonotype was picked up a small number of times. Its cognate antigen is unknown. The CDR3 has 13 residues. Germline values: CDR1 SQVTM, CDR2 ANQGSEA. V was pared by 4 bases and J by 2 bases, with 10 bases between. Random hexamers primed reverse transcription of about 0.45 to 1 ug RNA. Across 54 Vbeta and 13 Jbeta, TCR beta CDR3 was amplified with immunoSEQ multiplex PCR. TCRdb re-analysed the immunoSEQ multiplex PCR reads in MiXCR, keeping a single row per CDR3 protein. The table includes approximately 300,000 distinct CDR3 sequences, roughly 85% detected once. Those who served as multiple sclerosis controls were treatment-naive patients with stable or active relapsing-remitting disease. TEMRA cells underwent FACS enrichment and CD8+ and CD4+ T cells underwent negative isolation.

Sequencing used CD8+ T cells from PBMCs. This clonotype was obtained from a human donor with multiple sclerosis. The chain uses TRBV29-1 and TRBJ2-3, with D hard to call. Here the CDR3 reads CSVAMENTDTQYF. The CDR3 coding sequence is TGCAGCGTTGCTATGGAGAACACAGATACGCAGTATTTT.